This T cell receptor (beta chain) was identified in a study of T cells after yellow fever vaccination. Study-level results: FACS-sorted repertoires could harbor abundant contaminating bulk-population clonotypes.

TCRdb called the 5' RACE reads again in MiXCR, with one record for every CDR3 protein. Of fewer than 400,000 distinct CDR3 sequences in the sample, about 6.2% were seen once. CDR3 length: 12 residues. Trimming cost V 9 bases and J 1 base; bases outside gene matches: 2. Germline-derived CDR1 and CDR2 are MGHDK and SYGVNS. Details on this clonotype: Its matching antigen is unknown.

The sample was PBMCs, taken 5 days after the yellow fever booster vaccination. This chain links TRBV25-1 with TRBJ1-1; TRBD1 aligns across 7 bases. This TCR came from a man aged 25-40 years who received the YFV17D yellow fever vaccine. The DNA for the CDR3 is TGTGCCAGTAACAGGGGGAACACTGAAGCTTTCTTT. Translation: CASNRGNTEAFF.